This T cell receptor beta chain comes out of a study of shared clonotypes between healthy human individuals. Findings and limits, study-wide: Roughly 5% of naive CD4 clonotypes were common to several donors. The study found lower generation probabilities in non-shared clonotypes than in those shared by all four donors.

Measured with immunoSEQ multiplex PCR; TCRdb has only the in-frame clones, and not every one. The data contain roughly 530,000 clones, less than 96% of them singletons. About this clone itself: The antigen remains unidentified.

Recent vaccinations or acute infections were absent in the healthy HIV-negative adult donors. V lost 0 bases to trimming and J lost 5 bases, with 7 bases between them. The V gene's germline CDR1 is ENHRY and CDR2 SYGVKD. The CDR3 runs to 13 residues. The sequenced sample was naive CD4+ T cells sorted from blood. Subset of the sample: CD45RA+ positively selected. The chain recombines TRBV10-3 with TRBJ1-1; D ambiguous. The clonotype originates from a woman aged 25-40 years in good health. CDR3 loop: CAISESEETEAFF. The CDR3 DNA reads TGTGCCATCAGTGAGTCTGAGGAGACTGAAGCTTTCTTT.